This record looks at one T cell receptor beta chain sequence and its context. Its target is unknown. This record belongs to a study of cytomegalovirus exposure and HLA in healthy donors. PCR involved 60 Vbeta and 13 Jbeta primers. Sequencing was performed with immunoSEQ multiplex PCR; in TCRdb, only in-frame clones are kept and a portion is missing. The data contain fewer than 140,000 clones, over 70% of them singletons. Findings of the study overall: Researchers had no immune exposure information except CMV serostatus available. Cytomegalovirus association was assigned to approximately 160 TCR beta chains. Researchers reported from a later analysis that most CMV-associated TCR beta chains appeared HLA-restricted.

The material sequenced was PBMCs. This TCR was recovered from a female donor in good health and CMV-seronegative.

CDR3 DNA sequence: TGTGCCAGCAGTTTGGGCAGTCAAAACATTCAGTACTTC. Protein: CASSLGSQNIQYF. V usage is TRBV28 and J usage is TRBJ2-4, with no clear D. From germline, CDR1 is MDHEN and CDR2 SYDVKM. This CDR3 contains 13 residues. The V gene lost 3 bases and the J gene lost 5 bases, with 8 bases spanning the gap. Variable domain in full (rest from reference TRBV28 and TRBJ2-4): DVKVTQSSRYLVKRTGEKVFLECVQDMDHENMFWYRQDPGLGLRLIYFSYDVKMKEKGDIPEGYSVSREKKERFSLILESASTNQTSMYLCASSLGSQNIQYFGAGTRLSVL.